Here is one T cell receptor (beta chain) with its context. This sample is part of a study of technical replicates of blood from several donors. The data were produced by immunoSEQ multiplex PCR, yet TCRdb's version contains in-frame clones alone and is incomplete. Counted here are about 81,000 clones, under 97% occurring once; the ten biggest clones make up around 0.39%. The sequence came from a human donor in good health. Input material: T cells isolated from PBMCs.

In DNA form, the CDR3 reads TGTGCCAGCAGGTTCCGGACAGCCAACACTGAAGCTTTCTTT. This sequence encodes CASRFRTANTEAFF. The V call is TRBV6-6, the J call TRBJ1-1; D is perhaps TRBD1 (6 bases). Germline values: CDR1 MNHNY, CDR2 SVGAGI (reference sequence). Trimming pared 6 bases from V and 2 bases from J, leaving 13 bases between. The CDR3 is 14 amino acids.